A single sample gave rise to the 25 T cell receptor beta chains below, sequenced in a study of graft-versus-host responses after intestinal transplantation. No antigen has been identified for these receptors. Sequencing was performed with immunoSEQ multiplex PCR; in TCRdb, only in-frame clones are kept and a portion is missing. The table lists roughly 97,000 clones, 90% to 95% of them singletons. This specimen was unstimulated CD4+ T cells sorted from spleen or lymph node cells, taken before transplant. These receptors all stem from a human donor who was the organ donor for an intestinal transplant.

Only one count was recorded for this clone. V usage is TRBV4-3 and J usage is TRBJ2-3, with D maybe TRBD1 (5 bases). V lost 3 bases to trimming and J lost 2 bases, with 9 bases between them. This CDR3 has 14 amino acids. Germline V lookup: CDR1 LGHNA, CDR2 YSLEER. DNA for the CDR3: TGCGCCAGCAGCCAGGACATAAACACAGATACGCAGTATTTT. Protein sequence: CASSQDINTDTQYF.

The CDR3 bases are TGTGCCAGCAGCCTGGGAGGGACAAAGGACTCCTACGAGCAGTACTTC. Amino acid sequence: CASSLGGTKDSYEQYF. This chain joins TRBV7-9 and TRBJ2-7; TRBD2 might be the D (7 bases). The CDR3 covers 16 residues. V lost 5 bases and J lost 0, with 17 bases in between. Germline CDR1 and CDR2: SEHNR and FQNEAQ (reference sequence). Full variable domain (missing parts from reference TRBV7-9 and TRBJ2-7): DTGVSQNPRHKITKRGQNVTFRCDPISEHNRLYWYRQTLGQGPEFLTYFQNEAQLEKSRLLSDRFSAERPKGSFSTLEIQRTEQGDSAMYLCASSLGGTKDSYEQYFGPGTRLTVT.

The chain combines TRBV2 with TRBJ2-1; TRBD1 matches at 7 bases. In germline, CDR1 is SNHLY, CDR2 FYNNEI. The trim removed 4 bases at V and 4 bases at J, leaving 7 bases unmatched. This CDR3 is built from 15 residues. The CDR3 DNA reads TGTGCCAGCAGTGTCGACAGGGTAGGATACAATGAGCAGTTCTTC. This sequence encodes CASSVDRVGYNEQFF.

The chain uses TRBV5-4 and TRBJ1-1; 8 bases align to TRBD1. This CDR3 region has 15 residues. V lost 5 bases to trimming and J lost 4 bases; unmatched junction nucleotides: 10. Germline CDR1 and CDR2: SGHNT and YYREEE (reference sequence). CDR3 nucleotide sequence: TGTGCCAGCAGACCCGACAGGGGTTATGGCACTGAAGCTTTCTTT. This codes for CASRPDRGYGTEAFF.

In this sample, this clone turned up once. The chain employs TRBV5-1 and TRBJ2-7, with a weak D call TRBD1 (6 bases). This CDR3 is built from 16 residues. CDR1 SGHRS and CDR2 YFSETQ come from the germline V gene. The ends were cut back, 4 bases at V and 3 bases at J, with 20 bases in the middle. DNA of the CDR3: TGCGCCAGCAGCCGTGGAGGTGGGGACACCCACTACGAGCAGTACTTC. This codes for CASSRGGGDTHYEQYF.

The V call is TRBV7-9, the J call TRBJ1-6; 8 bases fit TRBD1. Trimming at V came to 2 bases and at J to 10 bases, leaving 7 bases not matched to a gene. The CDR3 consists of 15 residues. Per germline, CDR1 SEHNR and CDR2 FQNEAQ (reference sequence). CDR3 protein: CASSLRQGAGSPLHF. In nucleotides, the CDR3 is TGTGCCAGCAGCTTAAGGCAGGGGGCTGGATCACCCCTCCACTTT. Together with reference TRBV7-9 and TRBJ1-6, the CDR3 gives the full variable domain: DTGVSQNPRHKITKRGQNVTFRCDPISEHNRLYWYRQTLGQGPEFLTYFQNEAQLEKSRLLSDRFSAERPKGSFSTLEIQRTEQGDSAMYLCASSLRQGAGSPLHFGNGTRLTVT.

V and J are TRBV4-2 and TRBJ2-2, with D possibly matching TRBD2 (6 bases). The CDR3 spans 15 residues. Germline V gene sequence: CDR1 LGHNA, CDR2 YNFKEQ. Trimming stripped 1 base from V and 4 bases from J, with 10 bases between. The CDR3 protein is CASSQVGGSTGELFF. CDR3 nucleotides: TGTGCCAGCAGCCAAGTTGGAGGGAGCACCGGGGAGCTGTTTTTT.

For the CDR3, the DNA is TGTGCCAGCAGCCAAGCCGCGGGGGGGGCCACAGATACGCAGTATTTT. It yields the protein CASSQAAGGATDTQYF. The rearrangement uses TRBV4-2 and TRBJ2-3; the match to TRBD2 covers 9 bases. The CDR3 is 16 residues long. Germline-derived CDR1 and CDR2 are LGHNA and YNFKEQ. V was pared by 1 base and J by 2 bases, with 4 bases of the junction left unmatched.

The CDR3 reads CASRKTGSPLHF. In DNA form, the CDR3 reads TGTGCCAGCAGAAAGACAGGTTCACCCCTCCACTTT. The V call is TRBV28, the J call TRBJ1-6, with D tentatively TRBD1 (6 bases). The CDR3 is made up of 12 amino acids. Germline values: CDR1 MDHEN, CDR2 SYDVKM. Between the trimmed V and J ends, which lost 6 bases and 9 bases, there was a span of 9 bases.

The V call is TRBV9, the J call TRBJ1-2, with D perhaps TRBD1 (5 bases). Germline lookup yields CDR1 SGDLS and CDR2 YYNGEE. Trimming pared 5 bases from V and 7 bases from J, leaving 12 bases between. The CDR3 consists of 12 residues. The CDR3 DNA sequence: TGTGCCAGCAGGGGAGGTGGGGGTGGCTACACCTTC. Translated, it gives CASRGGGGGYTF.

CDR3 loop: CASSPDEKLFF. CDR3 DNA: TGTGCCAGCAGCCCGGATGAAAAACTGTTTTTT. The rearrangement uses TRBV7-9 and TRBJ1-4; D uncertain. CDR1 is SEHNR and CDR2 is FQNEAQ in the germline V gene (reference sequence). The CDR3 is 11 residues long. Trimming left V 5 bases short and J 6 bases short, with 4 bases between.

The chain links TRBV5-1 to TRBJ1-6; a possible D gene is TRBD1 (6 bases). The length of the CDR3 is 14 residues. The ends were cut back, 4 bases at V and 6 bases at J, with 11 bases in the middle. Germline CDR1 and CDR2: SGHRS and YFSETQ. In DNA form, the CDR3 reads TGCGCCAGCAGCCACAGGGACGGTAATTCACCCCTCCACTTT. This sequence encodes CASSHRDGNSPLHF.

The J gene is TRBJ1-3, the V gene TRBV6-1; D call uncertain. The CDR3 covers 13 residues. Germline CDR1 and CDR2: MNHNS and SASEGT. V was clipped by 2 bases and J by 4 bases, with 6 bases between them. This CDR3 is CASSERMGNTIYF. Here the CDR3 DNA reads TGTGCCAGCAGTGAACGTATGGGAAACACCATATATTTT.

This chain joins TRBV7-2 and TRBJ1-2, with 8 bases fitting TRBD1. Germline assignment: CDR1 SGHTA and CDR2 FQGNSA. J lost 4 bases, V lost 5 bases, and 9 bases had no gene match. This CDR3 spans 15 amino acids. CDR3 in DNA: TGTGCCAGCAGCGATCCTACAGGGGGACCCTATGGCTACACCTTC. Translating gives CASSDPTGGPYGYTF. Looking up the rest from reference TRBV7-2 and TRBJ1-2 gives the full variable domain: GAGVSQSPSNKVTEKGKDVELRCDPISGHTALYWYRQSLGQGLEFLIYFQGNSAPDKSGLPSDRFSAERTGGSVSTLTIQRTQQEDSAVYLCASSDPTGGPYGYTFGSGTRLTVV.

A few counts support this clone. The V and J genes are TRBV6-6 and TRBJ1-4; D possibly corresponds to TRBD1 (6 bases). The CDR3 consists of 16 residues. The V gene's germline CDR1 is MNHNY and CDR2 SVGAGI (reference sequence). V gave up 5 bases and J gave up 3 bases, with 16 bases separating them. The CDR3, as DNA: TGTGCCAGCAGTCAGAATCAGGGGTGGTCTAATGAAAAACTGTTTTTT. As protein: CASSQNQGWSNEKLFF.

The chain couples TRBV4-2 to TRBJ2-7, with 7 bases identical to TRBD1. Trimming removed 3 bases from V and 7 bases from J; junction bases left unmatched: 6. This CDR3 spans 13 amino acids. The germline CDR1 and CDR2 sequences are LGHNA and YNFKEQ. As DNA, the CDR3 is TGTGCCAGCAGCCAGGGGACAGCCAAGGAGCAGTACTTC. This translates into CASSQGTAKEQYF.

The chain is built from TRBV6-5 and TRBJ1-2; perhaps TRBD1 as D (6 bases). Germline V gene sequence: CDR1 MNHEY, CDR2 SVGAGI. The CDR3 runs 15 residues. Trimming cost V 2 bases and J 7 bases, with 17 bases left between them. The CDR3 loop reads CASSYGPQGIGGYTF. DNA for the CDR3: TGTGCCAGCAGTTACGGCCCCCAGGGGATCGGTGGCTACACCTTC.

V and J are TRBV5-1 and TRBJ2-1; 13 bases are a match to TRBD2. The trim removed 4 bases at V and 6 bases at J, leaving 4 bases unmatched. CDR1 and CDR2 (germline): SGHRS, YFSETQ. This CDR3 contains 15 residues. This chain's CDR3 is CASSAGLAGANEQFF. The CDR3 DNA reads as TGCGCCAGCAGCGCAGGACTAGCGGGGGCCAATGAGCAGTTCTTC.

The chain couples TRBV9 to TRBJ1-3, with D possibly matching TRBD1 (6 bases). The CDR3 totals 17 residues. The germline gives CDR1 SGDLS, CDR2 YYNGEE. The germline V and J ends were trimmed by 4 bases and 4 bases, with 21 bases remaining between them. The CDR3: CASSPTTGGARGNTIYF. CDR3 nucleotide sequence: TGTGCCAGCAGCCCAACCACTGGGGGGGCGCGAGGAAACACCATATATTTT.

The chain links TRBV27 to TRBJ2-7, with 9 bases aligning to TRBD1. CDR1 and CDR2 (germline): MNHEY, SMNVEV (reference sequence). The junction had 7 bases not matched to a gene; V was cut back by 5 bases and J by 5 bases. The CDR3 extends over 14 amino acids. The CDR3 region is CASSHGTGRNEQYF. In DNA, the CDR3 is TGTGCCAGCAGTCATGGGACAGGGAGGAACGAGCAGTACTTC.

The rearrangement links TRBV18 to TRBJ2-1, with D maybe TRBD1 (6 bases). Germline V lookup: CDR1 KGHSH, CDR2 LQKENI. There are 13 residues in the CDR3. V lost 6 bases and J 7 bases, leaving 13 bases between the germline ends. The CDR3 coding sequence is TGTGCCAGCTCTCCTAATAGGGGGAATGAGCAGTTCTTC. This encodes CASSPNRGNEQFF.

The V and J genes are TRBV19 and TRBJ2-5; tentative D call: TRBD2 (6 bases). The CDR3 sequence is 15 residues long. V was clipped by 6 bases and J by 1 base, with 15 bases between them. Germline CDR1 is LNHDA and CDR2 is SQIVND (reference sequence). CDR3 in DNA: TGTGCCAGTAGGCATGGGGACGGGGGCCAAGAGACCCAGTACTTC. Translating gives CASRHGDGGQETQYF.

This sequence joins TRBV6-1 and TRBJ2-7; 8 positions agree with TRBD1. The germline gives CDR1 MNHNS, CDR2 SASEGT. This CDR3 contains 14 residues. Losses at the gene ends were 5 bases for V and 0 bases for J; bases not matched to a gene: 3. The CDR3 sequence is CASSRTGSSYEQYF. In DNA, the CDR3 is TGTGCCAGCAGTCGGACAGGGTCCTCCTACGAGCAGTACTTC.

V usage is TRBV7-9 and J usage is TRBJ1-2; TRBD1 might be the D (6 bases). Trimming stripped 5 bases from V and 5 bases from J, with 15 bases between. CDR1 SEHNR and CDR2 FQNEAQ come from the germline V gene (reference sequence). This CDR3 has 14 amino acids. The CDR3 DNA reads TGTGCCAGCAGCCTGGCAGGGGACCCATATGGCTACACCTTC. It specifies CASSLAGDPYGYTF.

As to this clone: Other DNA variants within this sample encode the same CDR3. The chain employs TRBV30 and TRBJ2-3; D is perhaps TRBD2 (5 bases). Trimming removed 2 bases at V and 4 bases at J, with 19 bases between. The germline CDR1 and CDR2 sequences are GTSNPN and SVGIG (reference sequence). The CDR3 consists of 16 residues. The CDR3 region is CAWSRSRDRGADTQYF. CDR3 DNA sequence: TGTGCCTGGAGTCGGTCCCGGGATCGAGGAGCAGATACGCAGTATTTT.